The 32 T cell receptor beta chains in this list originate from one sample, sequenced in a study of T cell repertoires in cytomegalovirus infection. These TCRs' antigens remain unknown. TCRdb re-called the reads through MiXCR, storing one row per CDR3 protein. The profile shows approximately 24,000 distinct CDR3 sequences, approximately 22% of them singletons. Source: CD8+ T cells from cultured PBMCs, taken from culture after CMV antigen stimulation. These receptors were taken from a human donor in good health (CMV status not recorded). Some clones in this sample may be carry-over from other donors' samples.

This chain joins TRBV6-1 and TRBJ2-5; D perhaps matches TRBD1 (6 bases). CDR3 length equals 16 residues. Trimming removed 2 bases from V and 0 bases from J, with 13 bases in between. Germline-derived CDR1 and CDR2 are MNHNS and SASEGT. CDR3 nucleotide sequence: TGTGCCAGCAGTGAATTGGATAGGGGGTACCAAGAGACCCAGTACTTC. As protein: CASSELDRGYQETQYF.

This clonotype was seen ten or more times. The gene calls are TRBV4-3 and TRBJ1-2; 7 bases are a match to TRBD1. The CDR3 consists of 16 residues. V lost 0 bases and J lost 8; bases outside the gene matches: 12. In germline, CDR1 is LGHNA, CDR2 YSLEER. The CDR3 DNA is TGCGCCAGCAGCCAAGATATTGGGGACAGTGTTTTAGGCTACACCTTC. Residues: CASSQDIGDSVLGYTF.

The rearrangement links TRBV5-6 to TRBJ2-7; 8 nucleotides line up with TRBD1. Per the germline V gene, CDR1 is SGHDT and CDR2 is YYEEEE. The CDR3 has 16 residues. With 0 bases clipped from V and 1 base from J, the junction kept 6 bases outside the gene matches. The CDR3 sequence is CASSLEGRGPSYEQYF. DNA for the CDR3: TGTGCCAGCAGCTTGGAGGGCAGGGGGCCATCCTACGAGCAGTACTTC.

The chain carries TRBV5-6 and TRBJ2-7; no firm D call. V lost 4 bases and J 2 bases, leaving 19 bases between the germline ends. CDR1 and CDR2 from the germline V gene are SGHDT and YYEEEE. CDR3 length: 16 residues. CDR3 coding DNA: TGTGCCAGCAGCGCCCCCTATCTGCGCGGAACCTACGAGCAGTACTTC. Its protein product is CASSAPYLRGTYEQYF.

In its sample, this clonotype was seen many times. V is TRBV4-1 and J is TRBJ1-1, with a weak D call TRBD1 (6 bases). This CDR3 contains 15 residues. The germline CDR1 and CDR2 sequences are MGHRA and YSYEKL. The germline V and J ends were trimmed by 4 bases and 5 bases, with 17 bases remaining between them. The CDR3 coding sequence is TGCGCCAGCAGCCCTTCACAGGGAGGGATGACTGAAGCTTTCTTT. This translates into CASSPSQGGMTEAFF.

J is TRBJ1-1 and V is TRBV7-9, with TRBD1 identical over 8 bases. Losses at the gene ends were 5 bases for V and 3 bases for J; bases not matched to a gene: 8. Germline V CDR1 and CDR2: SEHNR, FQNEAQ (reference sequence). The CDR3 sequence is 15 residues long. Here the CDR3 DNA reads TGTGCCAGCAGCCGAGACAGGGGTTCGTACACTGAAGCTTTCTTT. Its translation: CASSRDRGSYTEAFF.

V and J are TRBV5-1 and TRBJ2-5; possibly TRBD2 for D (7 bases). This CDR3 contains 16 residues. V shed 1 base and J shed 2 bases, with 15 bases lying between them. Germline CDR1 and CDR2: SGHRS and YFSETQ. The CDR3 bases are TGCGCCAGCAGCTTGATAGGGGGGGGCCCACAAGAGACCCAGTACTTC. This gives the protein CASSLIGGGPQETQYF.

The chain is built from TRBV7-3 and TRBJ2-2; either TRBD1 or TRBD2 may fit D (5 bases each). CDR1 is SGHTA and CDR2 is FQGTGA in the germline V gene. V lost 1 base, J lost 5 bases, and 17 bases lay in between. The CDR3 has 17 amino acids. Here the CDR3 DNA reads TGTGCCAGCAGCTTAAGTGGGTTCGGCTGGGGGACCGGGGAGCTGTTTTTT. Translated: CASSLSGFGWGTGELFF.

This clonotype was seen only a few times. The CDR3 DNA reads as TGTGCCAGCAGTTATCGACCGAACACTGAAGCTTTCTTT. Residues: CASSYRPNTEAFF. The chain uses TRBV6-2 or TRBV6-3 and TRBJ1-1; D uncertain. The length of the CDR3 is 13 residues. Germline V gene sequence: CDR1 MNHEY, CDR2 SVGEGT. V was clipped by 3 bases and J by 1 base, with 6 bases between them.

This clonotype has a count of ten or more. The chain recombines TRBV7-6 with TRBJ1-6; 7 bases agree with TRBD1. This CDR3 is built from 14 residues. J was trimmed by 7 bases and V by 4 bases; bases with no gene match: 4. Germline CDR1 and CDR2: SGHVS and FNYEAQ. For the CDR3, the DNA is TGTGCCAGCAGCTATGGGACAGACAATTCACCCCTCCACTTT. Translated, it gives CASSYGTDNSPLHF.

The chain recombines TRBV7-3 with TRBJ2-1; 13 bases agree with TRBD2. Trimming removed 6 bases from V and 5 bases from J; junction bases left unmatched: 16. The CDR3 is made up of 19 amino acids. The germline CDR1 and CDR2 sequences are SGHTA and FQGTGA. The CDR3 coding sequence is TGTGCCAGCAGTCGGACAGGACTAGCGGGGGAGCCGCTACACAATGAGCAGTTCTTC. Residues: CASSRTGLAGEPLHNEQFF. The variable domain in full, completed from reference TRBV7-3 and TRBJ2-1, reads GAGVSQTPSNKVTEKGKYVELRCDPISGHTALYWYRQSLGQGPEFLIYFQGTGAADDSGLPNDRFFAVRPEGSVSTLKIQRTERGDSAVYLCASSRTGLAGEPLHNEQFFGPGTRLTVL.

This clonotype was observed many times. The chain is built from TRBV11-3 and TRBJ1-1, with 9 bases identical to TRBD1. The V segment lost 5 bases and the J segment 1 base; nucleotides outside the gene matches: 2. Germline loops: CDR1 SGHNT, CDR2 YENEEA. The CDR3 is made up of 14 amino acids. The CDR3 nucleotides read TGTGCCAGCAGCGGGGGACAGGGGAACACTGAAGCTTTCTTT. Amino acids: CASSGGQGNTEAFF.

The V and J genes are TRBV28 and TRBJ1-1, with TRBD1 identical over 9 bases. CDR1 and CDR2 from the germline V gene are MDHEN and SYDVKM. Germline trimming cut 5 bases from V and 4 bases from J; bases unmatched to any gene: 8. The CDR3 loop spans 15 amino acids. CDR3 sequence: CASSAGQGWITEAFF. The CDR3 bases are TGTGCCAGCAGTGCGGGACAGGGATGGATCACTGAAGCTTTCTTT.

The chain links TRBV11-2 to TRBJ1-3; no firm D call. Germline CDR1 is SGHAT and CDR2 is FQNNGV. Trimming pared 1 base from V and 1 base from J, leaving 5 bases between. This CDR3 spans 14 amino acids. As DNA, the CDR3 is TGTGCCAGCAGCTTAGGGGGTTCTGGAAACACCATATATTTT. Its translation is CASSLGGSGNTIYF.

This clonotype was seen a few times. CDR3 in amino acids: CASSYWTGLMNTEAFF. Here the CDR3 DNA reads TGTGCCAGCAGTTACTGGACGGGCCTCATGAACACTGAAGCTTTCTTT. This chain joins TRBV6-2 or TRBV6-3 and TRBJ1-1; D remains unclear. Germline-derived CDR1 and CDR2 are MNHEY and SVGEGT. The CDR3 contains 16 residues. Trimming left V 1 base short and J 0 bases short, with 12 bases between.

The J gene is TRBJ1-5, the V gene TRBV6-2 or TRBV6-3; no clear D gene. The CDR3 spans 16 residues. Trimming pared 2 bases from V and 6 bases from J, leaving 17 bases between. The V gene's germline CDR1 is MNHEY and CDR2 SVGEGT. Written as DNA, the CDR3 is TGTGCCAGCAGTTACGGCCCGCCGCTTGCGAGTCAGCCCCAGCATTTT. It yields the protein CASSYGPPLASQPQHF.

In DNA form, the CDR3 reads TGTGCCAGCAGTTATGGATTCGCCGGGACTAGCTCCACCGGGGAGCTGTTTTTT. It specifies CASSYGFAGTSSTGELFF. The chain links TRBV6-2 or TRBV6-3 to TRBJ2-2, with 9 bases identical to TRBD2. This CDR3 is built from 18 residues. The V gene's germline CDR1 is MNHEY and CDR2 SVGEGT. The junction had 12 bases not matched to a gene; V was cut back by 3 bases and J by 4 bases.

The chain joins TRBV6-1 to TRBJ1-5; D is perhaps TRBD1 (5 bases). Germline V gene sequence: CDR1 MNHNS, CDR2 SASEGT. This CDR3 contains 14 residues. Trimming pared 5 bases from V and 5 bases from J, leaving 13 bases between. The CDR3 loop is CASSPVGTHQPQHF. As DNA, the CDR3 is TGTGCCAGCAGTCCTGTAGGGACCCATCAGCCCCAGCATTTT.

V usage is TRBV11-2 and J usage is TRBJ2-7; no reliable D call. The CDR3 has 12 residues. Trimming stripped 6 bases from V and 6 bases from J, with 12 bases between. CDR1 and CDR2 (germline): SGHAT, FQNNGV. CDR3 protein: CASRGLSTEQYF. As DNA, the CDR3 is TGTGCCAGCAGAGGCTTATCCACCGAGCAGTACTTC.

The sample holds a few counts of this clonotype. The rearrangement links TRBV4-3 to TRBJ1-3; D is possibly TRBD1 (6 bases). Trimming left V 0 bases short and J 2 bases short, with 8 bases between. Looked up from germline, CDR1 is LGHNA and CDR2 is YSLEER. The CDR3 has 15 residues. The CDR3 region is CASSQDRGPGNTIYF. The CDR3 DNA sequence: TGCGCCAGCAGCCAAGACAGGGGCCCTGGAAACACCATATATTTT.

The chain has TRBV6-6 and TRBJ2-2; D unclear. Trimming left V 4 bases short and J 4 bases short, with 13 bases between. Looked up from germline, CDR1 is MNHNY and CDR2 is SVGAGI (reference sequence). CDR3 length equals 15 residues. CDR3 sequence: CASSLSDTSTGELFF. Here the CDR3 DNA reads TGTGCCAGCAGTTTAAGCGACACCTCCACCGGGGAGCTGTTTTTT.

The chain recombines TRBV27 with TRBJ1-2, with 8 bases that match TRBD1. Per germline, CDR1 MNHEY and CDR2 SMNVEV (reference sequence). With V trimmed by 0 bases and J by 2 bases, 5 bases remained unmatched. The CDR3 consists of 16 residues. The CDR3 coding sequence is TGTGCCAGCAGTTTATCGGGGACAGGTCACAACTATGGCTACACCTTC. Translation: CASSLSGTGHNYGYTF.

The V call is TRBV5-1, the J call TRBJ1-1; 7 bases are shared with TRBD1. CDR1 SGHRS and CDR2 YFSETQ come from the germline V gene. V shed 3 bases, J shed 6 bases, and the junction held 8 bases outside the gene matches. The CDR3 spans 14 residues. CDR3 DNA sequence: TGCGCCAGCAGCTACAGGGGTGGGAAGTCTGAAGCTTTCTTT. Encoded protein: CASSYRGGKSEAFF.

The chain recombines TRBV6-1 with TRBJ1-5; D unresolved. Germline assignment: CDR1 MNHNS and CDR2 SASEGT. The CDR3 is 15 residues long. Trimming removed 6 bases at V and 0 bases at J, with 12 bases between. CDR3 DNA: TGTGCCAGCAGGCCCTCTGGGGATAGCAATCAGCCCCAGCATTTT. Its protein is CASRPSGDSNQPQHF.

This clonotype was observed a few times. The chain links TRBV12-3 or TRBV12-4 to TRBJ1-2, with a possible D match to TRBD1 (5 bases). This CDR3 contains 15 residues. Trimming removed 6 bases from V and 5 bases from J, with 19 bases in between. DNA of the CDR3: TGTGCCAGCAGCCGTTCCGTGGGACGGATATATGGCTACACCTTC. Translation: CASSRSVGRIYGYTF.

The CDR3 coding sequence is TGCAGTGCTAGAGCTGTGGGCTTCATTGGAAACACCATATATTTT. Residues: CSARAVGFIGNTIYF. This chain uses TRBV20-1 with TRBJ1-3, with D uncertain. Germline CDR1 is DFQATT and CDR2 is SNEGSKA (reference sequence). V lost 1 base to trimming and J lost 3 bases, with 13 bases between them. There are 15 residues in the CDR3.

This chain's CDR3 is CASSGCTEAFF. In DNA, the CDR3 is TGTGCCAGCTCCGGGTGTACTGAAGCTTTCTTT. The rearrangement links TRBV19 to TRBJ1-1, with unresolved D. This CDR3 has 11 amino acids. V gave up 9 bases and J gave up 5 bases, with 10 bases separating them. Per the germline V gene, CDR1 is LNHDA and CDR2 is SQIVND (reference sequence).

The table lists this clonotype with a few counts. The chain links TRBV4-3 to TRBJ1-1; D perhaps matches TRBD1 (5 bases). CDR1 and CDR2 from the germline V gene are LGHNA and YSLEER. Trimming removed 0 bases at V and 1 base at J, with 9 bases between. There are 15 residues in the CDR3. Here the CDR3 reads CASSQDRRGNTEAFF. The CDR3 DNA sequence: TGCGCCAGCAGCCAAGATCGAAGGGGGAACACTGAAGCTTTCTTT.

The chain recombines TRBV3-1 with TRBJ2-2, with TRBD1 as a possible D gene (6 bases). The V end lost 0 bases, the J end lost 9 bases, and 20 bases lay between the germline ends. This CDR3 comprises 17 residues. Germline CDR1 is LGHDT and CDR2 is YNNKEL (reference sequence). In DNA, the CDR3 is TGTGCCAGCAGCCAAGATCCGGCAGGCAGGGGAAACCGGGAGCTGTTTTTT. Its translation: CASSQDPAGRGNRELFF. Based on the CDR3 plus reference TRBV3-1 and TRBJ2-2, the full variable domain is DTAVSQTPKYLVTQMGNDKSIKCEQNLGHDTMYWYKQDSKKFLKIMFSYNNKELIINETVPNRFSPKSPDKAHLNLHINSLELGDSAVYFCASSQDPAGRGNRELFFGEGSRLTVL.

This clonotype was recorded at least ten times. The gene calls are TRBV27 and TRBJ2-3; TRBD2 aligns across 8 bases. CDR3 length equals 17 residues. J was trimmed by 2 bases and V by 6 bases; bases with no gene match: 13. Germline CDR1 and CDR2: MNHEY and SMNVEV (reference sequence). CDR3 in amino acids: CASSPVGSGGNTDTQYF. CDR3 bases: TGTGCCAGCAGCCCCGTTGGGAGCGGGGGAAACACAGATACGCAGTATTTT.

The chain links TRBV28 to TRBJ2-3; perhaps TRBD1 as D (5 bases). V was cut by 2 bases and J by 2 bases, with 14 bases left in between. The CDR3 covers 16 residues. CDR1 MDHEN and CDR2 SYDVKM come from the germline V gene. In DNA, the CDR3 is TGTGCCAGCAGTTTAGAGCACGTAGGGGCCACAGATACGCAGTATTTT. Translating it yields CASSLEHVGATDTQYF.

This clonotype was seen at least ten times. Written as DNA, the CDR3 is TGTGCCAGCAGCTTAGCCCCGACAGGGAACACTGAAGCTTTCTTT. This codes for CASSLAPTGNTEAFF. The chain recombines TRBV7-6 with TRBJ1-1; D is possibly TRBD1 (6 bases). The V gene lost 0 bases and the J gene lost 1 base, with 9 bases spanning the gap. Per germline, CDR1 SGHVS and CDR2 FNYEAQ. CDR3 length: 15 residues. The whole variable domain, filled in from reference TRBV7-6 and TRBJ1-1, reads GAGVSQSPRYKVTKRGQDVALRCDPISGHVSLYWYRQALGQGPEFLTYFNYEAQQDKSGLPNDRFSAERPEGSISTLTIQRTEQRDSAMYRCASSLAPTGNTEAFFGQGTRLTVV.